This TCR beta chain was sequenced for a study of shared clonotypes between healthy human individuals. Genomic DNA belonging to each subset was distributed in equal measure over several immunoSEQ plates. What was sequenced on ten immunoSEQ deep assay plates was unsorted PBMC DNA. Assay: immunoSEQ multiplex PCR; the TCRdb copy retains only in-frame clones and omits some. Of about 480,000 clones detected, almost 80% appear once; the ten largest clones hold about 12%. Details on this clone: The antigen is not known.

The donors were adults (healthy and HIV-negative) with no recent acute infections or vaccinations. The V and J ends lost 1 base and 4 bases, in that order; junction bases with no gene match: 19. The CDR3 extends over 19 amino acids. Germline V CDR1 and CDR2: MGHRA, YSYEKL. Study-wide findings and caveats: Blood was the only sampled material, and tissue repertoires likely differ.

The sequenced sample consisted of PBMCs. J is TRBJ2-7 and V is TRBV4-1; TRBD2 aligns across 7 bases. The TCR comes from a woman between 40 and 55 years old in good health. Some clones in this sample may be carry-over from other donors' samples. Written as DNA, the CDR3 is TGCGCCAGCAGCCAAGGGATCCCAGGGAGGGGTAGGGTCCGTTACGAGCAGTACTTC. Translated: CASSQGIPGRGRVRYEQYF.